This T cell receptor beta chain was observed in a study of blood T cell repertoires in COVID-19. In the study overall: The analysed material was cDNA or gDNA that came from T cells, B-cell-depleted T cells, or PBMCs.

In the authors' workflow: Reference gene primer amplification in the assay estimated nucleated cell counts. Sequenced by immunoSEQ multiplex PCR; TCRdb stores in-frame clones only, minus some. The D gene and trimming were derived from the DNA, and the V and J assignments and clone size from that table. The repertoire consists of over 150,000 clones, with 84% occurring once and the leading ten covering roughly an eighth. Germline assignment: CDR1 LNHDA and CDR2 SQIVND (reference sequence). This CDR3 has 15 residues. V dropped 2 bases and J dropped 0 bases, with 8 bases sitting between them. Sequenced: peripheral blood. The chain combines TRBV19 with TRBJ1-3; the D gene is possibly TRBD1 (5 bases). This receptor was taken from a man aged 18 to 35 with active or convalescent COVID-19. The CDR3 DNA sequence: TGTGCCAGTAGTATAACAGGCATCTCTGGAAACACCATATATTTT. It encodes CASSITGISGNTIYF.